These 29 T cell receptor beta chains were all obtained from the same sample, sequenced in a study of cytomegalovirus exposure and HLA in healthy donors. The PCR contained 60 Vbeta and 13 Jbeta primers. Produced via immunoSEQ multiplex PCR; TCRdb's table is partial and in-frame only. The data hold roughly 120,000 clones, with about four fifths observed a single time. The sample comprised PBMCs. These receptor sequences come from a woman aged 25 to 39 in good health and CMV-seronegative.

The chain employs TRBV5-1 and TRBJ1-6; tentative D call: TRBD1 (5 bases). V was clipped by 0 bases and J by 10 bases, with 11 bases between them. Germline CDR1 and CDR2: SGHRS and YFSETQ. The length of the CDR3 is 14 residues. DNA of the CDR3: TGCGCCAGCAGCTTGGAGACAGAAGTGTCACCCCTCCACTTT. Translation gives CASSLETEVSPLHF.

Of note for this clone: Other DNA sequences in the sample encode the same CDR3. The CDR3 DNA reads as TGCGCCAGCAGCTCCCGGGACAGGGGAAACACCATATATTTT. Translation: CASSSRDRGNTIYF. The chain joins TRBV5-1 to TRBJ1-3, with 8 bases fitting TRBD1. This CDR3 has 14 residues. V lost 3 bases to trimming and J lost 4 bases; unmatched junction nucleotides: 3. Germline V gene data show CDR1 as SGHRS and CDR2 as YFSETQ.

Written as DNA, the CDR3 is TGTGCCAGCAGCGCCCGGCAGGGATCCTACGAGCAGTACTTC. This codes for CASSARQGSYEQYF. V is TRBV7-9 and J is TRBJ2-7; a weak D match, TRBD1 (5 bases). The germline V and J ends were trimmed by 5 bases and 1 base, with 12 bases remaining between them. This CDR3 has 14 residues. Germline loops: CDR1 SEHNR, CDR2 FQNEAQ (reference sequence).

This clone was seen more than once but under ten times. The chain recombines TRBV9 with TRBJ2-4, with 7 nucleotides matching TRBD1. This CDR3 has 14 amino acids. V lost 0 bases to trimming and J lost 7 bases; unmatched junction nucleotides: 4. CDR1 is SGDLS and CDR2 is YYNGEE in the germline V gene. CDR3 sequence (DNA): TGTGCCAGCAGCGTAGGGACAGGCCTGAACATTCAGTACTTC. Translated: CASSVGTGLNIQYF.

The rearrangement links TRBV27 to TRBJ2-1, with 10 bases fitting TRBD2. Per germline, CDR1 MNHEY and CDR2 SMNVEV (reference sequence). V gave up 5 bases and J gave up 10 bases; unmatched junction bases: 2. This CDR3 region has 12 residues. Written as DNA, the CDR3 is TGTGCCAGCAGTCTACTAGCGGGAGAGCAGTTCTTC. It codes for CASSLLAGEQFF.

V usage is TRBV28 and J usage is TRBJ2-7, with 10 bases identical to TRBD2. The CDR3 runs 16 residues. Per the germline V gene, CDR1 is MDHEN and CDR2 is SYDVKM. The trim removed 6 bases at V and 4 bases at J, leaving 12 bases unmatched. This CDR3 is CASRSPGTSDRYEQYF. The CDR3 DNA is TGTGCCAGCAGATCTCCCGGGACTAGCGACCGATACGAGCAGTACTTC.

This chain links TRBV6-4 with TRBJ2-3, with a weak D call TRBD2 (6 bases). CDR1 and CDR2 from the germline V gene are MRHNA and SNTAGT. V shed 6 bases and J shed 3 bases, with 16 bases lying between them. The CDR3 covers 15 residues. DNA of the CDR3: TGTGCCAGCAGGCCTCTGGGGGGAGAAACAGATACGCAGTATTTT. Protein: CASRPLGGETDTQYF.

The chain carries TRBV2 and TRBJ2-1, with TRBD2 matching over 10 bases. This CDR3 has 20 amino acids. Germline V gene data show CDR1 as SNHLY and CDR2 as FYNNEI. V was clipped by 0 bases and J by 6 bases; unmatched bases: 17. CDR3 nucleotides: TGTGCCAGCAGTGAAGCGATGGCTAGCGGGAGAATTTTGGTAGGCAATGAGCAGTTCTTC. Translated: CASSEAMASGRILVGNEQFF.

This chain connects TRBV5-1 to TRBJ2-5, with 12 bases that match TRBD1. Germline V gene lookup returns CDR1 SGHRS and CDR2 YFSETQ. V was clipped by 2 bases and J by 1 base; unmatched bases: 12. The length of the CDR3 is 19 residues. The DNA of the CDR3 is TGCGCCAGCAGCTTCTCTACAGGGACAGGGGGCGGCCGCCAAGAGACCCAGTACTTC. It encodes CASSFSTGTGGGRQETQYF.

V is TRBV21-1 and J is TRBJ2-3; the table names TRBD2, a call not compared with the DNA. TRBV21-1 is deemed a pseudogene. The CDR3 loop spans 15 amino acids. The chain's CDR3 is CASSNRVSGIDTQYF. The CDR3 DNA sequence: TGTGCCAGCAGCAATCGCGTCAGCGGGATAGATACGCAGTATTTT.

The chain carries TRBV19 and TRBJ1-5, with a weak D call TRBD1 (6 bases). V lost 10 bases, J lost 2 bases, and 18 bases lay in between. Per the germline V gene, CDR1 is LNHDA and CDR2 is SQIVND (reference sequence). The CDR3 runs 15 residues. For the CDR3, the DNA is TGTGCCACCTCGCTAGTGGGGGCTGGCAATCAGCCCCAGCATTTT. Translation gives CATSLVGAGNQPQHF.

The chain recombines TRBV4-3 with TRBJ2-5; possible D gene TRBD1, 5 bases. CDR3 size: 14 residues. Trimming cost V 0 bases and J 4 bases, with 9 bases left between them. Germline V gene lookup returns CDR1 LGHNA and CDR2 YSLEER. The CDR3, as DNA: TGCGCCAGCAGCCAAGACAGGGTACGAGAGACCCAGTACTTC. As protein: CASSQDRVRETQYF.

V gene TRBV19 combines with J gene TRBJ2-2; D uncertain. CDR3 length: 14 amino acids. Germline V lookup: CDR1 LNHDA, CDR2 SQIVND (reference sequence). Trimming removed 0 bases at V and 4 bases at J, with 6 bases between. CDR3 sequence: CASSIDIGTGELFF. The DNA for the CDR3 is TGTGCCAGTAGTATAGATATCGGCACCGGGGAGCTGTTTTTT.

This sequence joins TRBV11-2 and TRBJ2-3; D possibly corresponds to TRBD2 (6 bases). The CDR3 loop spans 16 amino acids. V was cut by 4 bases and J by 1 base, with 15 bases left in between. Germline V lookup: CDR1 SGHAT, CDR2 FQNNGV. CDR3 DNA sequence: TGTGCCAGCAGCTGGGGGGTGGGGTCTGGCACAGATACGCAGTATTTT. It yields the protein CASSWGVGSGTDTQYF.

The count of this clone is one. The chain links TRBV28 to TRBJ1-4, with D possibly being TRBD1 (5 bases). Looked up from germline, CDR1 is MDHEN and CDR2 is SYDVKM. Trimming removed 10 bases at V and 3 bases at J, with 12 bases between. The CDR3 is 13 residues long. The chain's CDR3 is CATLGGPNEKLFF. In nucleotides, the CDR3 is TGTGCCACCTTGGGGGGTCCTAATGAAAAACTGTTTTTT.

This clone turned up a few times. This chain joins TRBV5-1 and TRBJ2-3, with a weak D call TRBD2 (6 bases). V dropped 2 bases and J dropped 2 bases, with 15 bases sitting between them. The germline gives CDR1 SGHRS, CDR2 YFSETQ. The length of the CDR3 is 16 residues. The CDR3 loop is CASSLSGSGITDTQYF. The CDR3 region has the DNA TGCGCCAGCAGCTTATCCGGGAGCGGTATCACAGATACGCAGTATTTT. Full variable domain (missing parts from reference TRBV5-1 and TRBJ2-3): KAGVTQTPRYLIKTRGQQVTLSCSPISGHRSVSWYQQTPGQGLQFLFEYFSETQRNKGNFPGRFSGRQFSNSRSEMNVSTLELGDSALYLCASSLSGSGITDTQYFGPGTRLTVL.

This chain connects TRBV18 to TRBJ2-5, with 8 bases lining up with TRBD2. J gave up 5 bases and V 1 base, and 18 bases lay outside the gene matches. There are 19 residues in the CDR3. Germline V gene lookup returns CDR1 KGHSH and CDR2 LQKENI. CDR3 DNA sequence: TGTGCCAGCTCACCACAAGGGGGAAACTTAGCGGGAACGAAGGAGACCCAGTACTTC. It yields the protein CASSPQGGNLAGTKETQYF. Full variable domain (rest looked up from reference TRBV18 and TRBJ2-5): NAGVMQNPRHLVRRRGQEARLRCSPMKGHSHVYWYRQLPEEGLKFMVYLQKENIIDESGMPKERFSAEFPKEGPSILRIQQVVRGDSAAYFCASSPQGGNLAGTKETQYFGPGTRLLVL.

This clone was recorded only once. The V gene is TRBV5-1, the J gene TRBJ2-3, with 9 nucleotides matching TRBD1. CDR3 length equals 14 residues. V trimming: 4 bases; J trimming: 3 bases; junction bases outside the gene matches: 3. Germline V CDR1 and CDR2: SGHRS, YFSETQ. DNA of the CDR3: TGCGCCAGCAGCGTACAGGGGGCAACAGATACGCAGTATTTT. It translates to CASSVQGATDTQYF. Complete variable domain (other parts from reference TRBV5-1 and TRBJ2-3): KAGVTQTPRYLIKTRGQQVTLSCSPISGHRSVSWYQQTPGQGLQFLFEYFSETQRNKGNFPGRFSGRQFSNSRSEMNVSTLELGDSALYLCASSVQGATDTQYFGPGTRLTVL.

The rearrangement uses TRBV28 and TRBJ1-5, with D perhaps TRBD1 (6 bases). V lost 3 bases and J 8 bases, leaving 20 bases between the germline ends. CDR1 is MDHEN, CDR2 SYDVKM, per germline. This CDR3 is built from 16 residues. The CDR3: CASSLGFRGLIEPQHF. The CDR3 coding sequence is TGTGCCAGCAGTTTGGGATTCAGGGGCCTTATTGAGCCCCAGCATTTT.

Worth noting for this clone: The junction shows a germline mismatch at one end, possibly a read error. The V call is TRBV7-9, the J call TRBJ2-7, with 7 bases aligning to TRBD1. Germline V gene sequence: CDR1 SEHNR, CDR2 FQNEAQ (reference sequence). There are 18 residues in the CDR3. CDR3: CSSSLGPKSGTDLYEQYF. CDR3 sequence (DNA): TGTTCCAGCAGCTTAGGGCCAAAATCCGGGACAGATCTCTACGAGCAGTACTTC. The whole variable domain, remainder taken from reference TRBV7-9 and TRBJ2-7, is DTGVSQNPRHKITKRGQNVTFRCDPISEHNRLYWYRQTLGQGPEFLTYFQNEAQLEKSRLLSDRFSAERPKGSFSTLEIQRTEQGDSAMYLCSSSLGPKSGTDLYEQYFGPGTRLTVT.

This chain connects TRBV9 to TRBJ2-1; 8 bases line up with TRBD2. The CDR3 spans 14 residues. The germline V gene has CDR1 SGDLS and CDR2 YYNGEE. V shed 5 bases and J 7 bases; nucleotides not matched to a gene: 8. DNA for the CDR3: TGTGCCAGCAGAAGCGGGAGTGGAAGGAATGAGCAGTTCTTC. Its translation: CASRSGSGRNEQFF.

This CDR3 is CAWSEGQGDQPQHF. The CDR3 DNA reads as TGTGCCTGGAGTGAGGGACAGGGAGATCAGCCCCAGCATTTT. The rearrangement links TRBV30 to TRBJ1-5; TRBD1 aligns across 9 bases. The CDR3 has 14 amino acids. Trimming cost V 1 base and J 5 bases; bases outside gene matches: 3. Germline assignment: CDR1 GTSNPN and CDR2 SVGIG (reference sequence).

This clone was counted only a few times. The chain employs TRBV7-9 and TRBJ2-5, with D perhaps TRBD2 (7 bases). Trimming took 8 bases from V and 5 from J, leaving 15 bases between them. This CDR3 has 13 amino acids. Germline-derived CDR1 and CDR2 are SEHNR and FQNEAQ (reference sequence). The CDR3 here is CASGGGAGETQYF. CDR3 in DNA: TGTGCCAGCGGAGGGGGGGCAGGTGAGACCCAGTACTTC. Full variable domain (rest looked up from reference TRBV7-9 and TRBJ2-5): DTGVSQNPRHKITKRGQNVTFRCDPISEHNRLYWYRQTLGQGPEFLTYFQNEAQLEKSRLLSDRFSAERPKGSFSTLEIQRTEQGDSAMYLCASGGGAGETQYFGPGTRLLVL.

The V gene is TRBV7-9, the J gene TRBJ1-4; 7 nucleotides agree with TRBD1. The V segment lost 5 bases and the J segment 5 bases; nucleotides outside the gene matches: 8. The germline V gene has CDR1 SEHNR and CDR2 FQNEAQ (reference sequence). The CDR3 has 15 amino acids. In nucleotides, the CDR3 is TGTGCCAGCAGCCCGGCCGAGACAGGGAATGAAAAACTGTTTTTT. Encoded protein: CASSPAETGNEKLFF.

This clone was counted only a few times. The V and J genes are TRBV28 and TRBJ2-3, with D maybe TRBD1 (5 bases). The CDR3 sequence is 17 residues long. Per the germline V gene, CDR1 is MDHEN and CDR2 is SYDVKM. V was clipped by 2 bases and J by 1 base, with 16 bases between them. CDR3 protein: CASSLGALGLGTDTQYF. The CDR3 DNA is TGTGCCAGCAGTTTAGGGGCATTAGGCCTAGGCACAGATACGCAGTATTTT.

The V and J genes are TRBV19 and TRBJ2-3; D might be TRBD1 (6 bases). Germline V gene sequence: CDR1 LNHDA, CDR2 SQIVND (reference sequence). CDR3 length: 16 amino acids. V dropped 5 bases and J dropped 4 bases, with 19 bases sitting between them. CDR3 sequence reads: CASSFYTGLRADTQYF. CDR3 DNA: TGTGCCAGTAGTTTCTACACAGGGTTGAGGGCAGATACGCAGTATTTT.

The chain combines TRBV7-8 with TRBJ1-2; D unclear. This CDR3 has 13 amino acids. The V end lost 5 bases, the J end lost 4 bases, and 11 bases lay between the germline ends. Germline CDR1 is SGHVS and CDR2 is FQNEAQ. The CDR3 sequence is CASSRGSFYGYTF. CDR3 bases: TGTGCCAGCAGCCGTGGGAGCTTCTATGGCTACACCTTC.

The CDR3 DNA is TGTGCCAGCAGCTATAGTAGTTCGGATGGCTACACCTTC. Encoded protein: CASSYSSSDGYTF. This chain connects TRBV27 to TRBJ1-2; D gene unclear. The CDR3 is made up of 13 amino acids. Germline loops: CDR1 MNHEY, CDR2 SMNVEV (reference sequence). Between the trimmed V and J ends, which lost 6 bases and 6 bases, there was a span of 14 bases.

This chain uses TRBV28 with TRBJ1-1; 9 bases map to TRBD1. Germline CDR1 and CDR2: MDHEN and SYDVKM. After removal of 4 bases from V and 7 bases from J, the junction contained 10 bases not matched to a gene. The CDR3 is 15 amino acids. Here the CDR3 DNA reads TGTGCCAGCAGTTACCCGACAGGGGGGAAAGGTGAAGCTTTCTTT. As protein: CASSYPTGGKGEAFF.